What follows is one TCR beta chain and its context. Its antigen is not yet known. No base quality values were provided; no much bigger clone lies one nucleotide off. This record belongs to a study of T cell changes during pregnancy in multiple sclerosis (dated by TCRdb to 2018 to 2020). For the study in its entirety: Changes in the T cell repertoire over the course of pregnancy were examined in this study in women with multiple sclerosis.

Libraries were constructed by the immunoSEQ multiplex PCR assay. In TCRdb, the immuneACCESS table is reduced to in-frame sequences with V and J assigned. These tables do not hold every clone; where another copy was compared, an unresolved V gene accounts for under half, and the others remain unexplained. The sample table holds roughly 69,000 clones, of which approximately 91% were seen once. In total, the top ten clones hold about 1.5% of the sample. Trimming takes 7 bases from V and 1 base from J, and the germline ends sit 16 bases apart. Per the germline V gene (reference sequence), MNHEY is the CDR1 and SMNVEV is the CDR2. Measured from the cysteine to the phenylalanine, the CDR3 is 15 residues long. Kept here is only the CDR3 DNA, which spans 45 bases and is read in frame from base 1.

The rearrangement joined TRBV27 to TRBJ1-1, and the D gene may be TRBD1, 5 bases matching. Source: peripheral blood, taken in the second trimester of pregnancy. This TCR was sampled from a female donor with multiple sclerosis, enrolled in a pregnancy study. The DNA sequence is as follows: TGTGCCAGCATCCCCTATCAAGGGGCGAACACTGAAGCTTTCTTT. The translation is CASIPYQGANTEAFF.